The 24 T cell receptor beta chains below all came from one sample that was sequenced in a study of cytomegalovirus exposure and HLA in healthy donors. Researchers ran the PCR with 60 Vbeta and 13 Jbeta primers. TCRdb's copy holds only in-frame clones and misses some; the assay was immunoSEQ multiplex PCR. The sample lists around 200,000 clones; approximately 80% were seen once. Sequencing used PBMCs. The origin of the receptors is a middle-aged man in good health and CMV-seronegative.

As DNA, the CDR3 is TGTGCCAGCTCACTAGATCAAGAGACCCAGTACTTC. Amino acid sequence: CASSLDQETQYF. This chain joins TRBV18 and TRBJ2-5, with D hard to call. V lost 4 bases and J lost 2, with 5 bases in between. The CDR3 is 12 residues long. Germline CDR1 and CDR2: KGHSH and LQKENI.

The gene calls are TRBV2 and TRBJ2-5, with D maybe TRBD1 (5 bases). TRBJ2-7 matches the DNA end more closely, so the J call is doubtful. CDR1 and CDR2 from the germline V gene are SNHLY and FYNNEI. This CDR3 comprises 15 residues. CDR3 sequence: CASSREVAATYEQYF. CDR3 sequence (DNA): TGTGCCAGCAGCAGGGAAGTGGCGGCCACCTACGAGCAGTACTTC.

V gene TRBV5-1 combines with J gene TRBJ2-7; 8 nucleotides agree with TRBD1. The CDR3 has 15 amino acids. The J segment lost 3 bases and the V segment lost 4 bases, leaving 9 bases of the junction unmatched. Germline CDR1 reads SGHRS; CDR2 reads YFSETQ. CDR3 protein: CASSPTGTGVYEQYF. In nucleotides, the CDR3 is TGCGCCAGCAGCCCCACCGGGACAGGCGTCTACGAGCAGTACTTC.

This clone was detected only a few times. The rearrangement joins TRBV4-1 to TRBJ1-2; D unresolved. V was trimmed by 4 bases and J by 8 bases, leaving 26 bases between them. The CDR3 covers 17 residues. Germline V lookup: CDR1 MGHRA, CDR2 YSYEKL. The CDR3 here is CASSPDLTSRQVSGYTF. In DNA form, the CDR3 reads TGCGCCAGCAGCCCCGACCTCACTTCGCGACAAGTGAGCGGCTACACCTTC.

The rearrangement joins TRBV2 to TRBJ2-1; maybe TRBD2 (5 bases). V gave up 5 bases and J gave up 6 bases, with 11 bases separating them. From germline, CDR1 is SNHLY and CDR2 FYNNEI. The CDR3 has 13 amino acids. The CDR3 DNA reads TGTGCCAGCAGTCGGCGGGTGGGCAATGAGCAGTTCTTC. Translation: CASSRRVGNEQFF.

This sequence joins TRBV19 and TRBJ2-7; 7 nucleotides match TRBD1. Trimming cost V 3 bases and J 7 bases; bases outside gene matches: 9. The germline gives CDR1 LNHDA, CDR2 SQIVND (reference sequence). The CDR3 sequence is 14 residues long. CDR3 region: CASSIGGQVEEQYF. DNA of the CDR3: TGTGCCAGTAGTATCGGAGGACAGGTCGAAGAGCAGTACTTC.

The CDR3 loop is CASSMTPGGDTEAFF. The DNA for the CDR3 is TGTGCCAGTAGTATGACACCCGGCGGGGACACTGAAGCTTTCTTT. The chain employs TRBV19 and TRBJ1-1; D not certain. The CDR3 is made up of 15 amino acids. V lost 3 bases, J lost 3 bases, and 14 bases lay in between. The V gene's germline CDR1 is LNHDA and CDR2 SQIVND (reference sequence).

This chain links TRBV30 with TRBJ2-7; tentatively, D is TRBD1 (6 bases). CDR1 and CDR2 (germline): GTSNPN, SVGIG (reference sequence). This CDR3 spans 15 amino acids. V lost 1 base and J 4 bases, leaving 17 bases between the germline ends. CDR3 sequence reads: CAWSGGGLGWYEQYF. The CDR3 DNA reads as TGTGCCTGGAGTGGTGGGGGCCTCGGGTGGTACGAGCAGTACTTC.

The rearrangement joins TRBV19 to TRBJ2-5; 8 bases match TRBD1. The CDR3 covers 15 residues. Germline V gene data show CDR1 as LNHDA and CDR2 as SQIVND (reference sequence). J gave up 4 bases and V 3 bases, and 7 bases lay outside the gene matches. The CDR3 sequence: CASSMLGRGPETQYF. CDR3 sequence (DNA): TGTGCCAGTAGTATGCTGGGCAGGGGGCCAGAGACCCAGTACTTC.

The rearrangement links TRBV28 to TRBJ2-1, with 7 nucleotides matching TRBD2. There are 13 residues in the CDR3. Germline-derived CDR1 and CDR2 are MDHEN and SYDVKM. Unmatched junction bases numbered 14, after V lost 5 bases and J lost 16 bases. The CDR3 is CASSLRLSSGIFF. DNA of the CDR3: TGTGCCAGCAGTCTCCGACTAAGCAGCGGGATATTCTTC.

For this clone: At one end the junction does not follow the germline gene, possibly because of a read error. CDR3 sequence (DNA): TGTGCCGGCAGTTTTTGGACAGGGGGGTCCTACGAGCAGTACTTC. Its protein product is CAGSFWTGGSYEQYF. The chain links TRBV11-2 to TRBJ2-7; the match to TRBD1 covers 10 bases. CDR3 length: 15 amino acids. The germline V gene has CDR1 SGHAT and CDR2 FQNNGV.

About this clone: The sample carries other DNA sequences with the same CDR3. The V gene is TRBV28, the J gene TRBJ2-5, with D perhaps matching TRBD2 (6 bases). CDR1 is MDHEN and CDR2 is SYDVKM in the germline V gene. This CDR3 has 16 residues. Trimming stripped 2 bases from V and 2 bases from J, with 15 bases between. Written as DNA, the CDR3 is TGTGCCAGCAGTTTACTCCCAGGTAGCGGTCAAGAGACCCAGTACTTC. Protein product: CASSLLPGSGQETQYF.

The chain has TRBV6-6 and TRBJ2-7; the match to TRBD1 covers 8 bases. Per the germline V gene, CDR1 is MNHNY and CDR2 is SVGAGI (reference sequence). V dropped 2 bases and J dropped 3; count of bases not matched to a gene: 3. The CDR3 extends over 14 amino acids. The CDR3 nucleotides read TGTGCCAGCAGTTACGGAGGACAGGGCTACGAGCAGTACTTC. Its protein product is CASSYGGQGYEQYF.

With respect to this clone: The junction differs from germline at one of its ends, possibly a read error. This chain uses TRBV30 with TRBJ2-7, with a weak D call TRBD1 (6 bases). The CDR3 has 20 residues. The germline V gene has CDR1 GTSNPN and CDR2 SVGIG (reference sequence). The CDR3 DNA reads as TGTGCCTGTTCCTCTATTCGGACAGCCGGCGGAGGACCCTTGAGGAACGAGCAGTGCTTC. As protein: CACSSIRTAGGGPLRNEQCF.

About this clone itself: Distinct nucleotide sequences in the sample also encode this CDR3. The chain carries TRBV5-1 and TRBJ2-7; TRBD1 aligns across 12 bases. Per the germline V gene, CDR1 is SGHRS and CDR2 is YFSETQ. CDR3 length equals 14 residues. J lost 7 bases, V lost 4 bases, and 6 bases had no gene match. This CDR3 is CASSQGQGAREQYF. Written as DNA, the CDR3 is TGCGCCAGCAGCCAGGGACAGGGGGCGAGGGAGCAGTACTTC. Looking up the rest from reference TRBV5-1 and TRBJ2-7 gives the full variable domain: KAGVTQTPRYLIKTRGQQVTLSCSPISGHRSVSWYQQTPGQGLQFLFEYFSETQRNKGNFPGRFSGRQFSNSRSEMNVSTLELGDSALYLCASSQGQGAREQYFGPGTRLTVT.

The chain uses TRBV11-2 and TRBJ2-3, with 7 nucleotides matching TRBD2. V lost 4 bases to trimming and J lost 1 base; unmatched junction nucleotides: 8. Germline assignment: CDR1 SGHAT and CDR2 FQNNGV. The CDR3 sequence is 16 residues long. CDR3 residues: CASSSRTSEGTDTQYF. The CDR3 DNA sequence: TGTGCCAGCAGCTCGCGCACTAGCGAGGGCACAGATACGCAGTATTTT.

V usage is TRBV9 and J usage is TRBJ2-7; D not resolved. V was clipped by 4 bases and J by 6 bases, with 17 bases between them. CDR3 size: 14 residues. Germline values: CDR1 SGDLS, CDR2 YYNGEE. The CDR3 protein is CASSPQMPTSEQYF. DNA of the CDR3: TGTGCCAGCAGCCCCCAGATGCCCACAAGCGAGCAGTACTTC.

This CDR3 is CASSLASSAGNTEAFF. The DNA of the CDR3 is TGTGCCAGCAGCTTGGCTTCGAGTGCGGGAAACACTGAAGCTTTCTTT. V and J are TRBV5-4 and TRBJ1-1; no definite D call. The germline V gene has CDR1 SGHNT and CDR2 YYREEE (reference sequence). The CDR3 runs 16 residues. The V end lost 0 bases, the J end lost 2 bases, and 14 bases lay between the germline ends.

This chain connects TRBV4-1 to TRBJ2-7; the match to TRBD1 covers 7 bases. Trimming at V came to 4 bases and at J to 0 bases, leaving 9 bases not matched to a gene. CDR3 size: 16 residues. The V gene's germline CDR1 is MGHRA and CDR2 YSYEKL. The CDR3 loop reads CASSPGQAISSYEQYF. CDR3 coding DNA: TGCGCCAGCAGCCCTGGACAGGCGATTTCCTCCTACGAGCAGTACTTC.

The V call is TRBV5-1, the J call TRBJ2-5; 7 nucleotides line up with TRBD2. V dropped 5 bases and J dropped 5; count of bases not matched to a gene: 9. This CDR3 contains 14 residues. CDR1 is SGHRS and CDR2 is YFSETQ in the germline V gene. The CDR3 bases are TGCGCCAGCAGGCTGGGGACTACCGGTGAGACCCAGTACTTC. This translates into CASRLGTTGETQYF.

The J gene is TRBJ1-2, the V gene TRBV27; TRBD1 might be the D (5 bases). V lost 2 bases and J 3 bases, leaving 7 bases between the germline ends. The CDR3 has 13 amino acids. The germline CDR1 and CDR2 sequences are MNHEY and SMNVEV (reference sequence). CDR3 nucleotides: TGTGCCAGCAGTTTACAGGGTGACTATGGCTACACCTTC. It is translated as CASSLQGDYGYTF.

The chain recombines TRBV9 with TRBJ2-3, with D uncertain. The V gene lost 0 bases and the J gene lost 4 bases, with 6 bases spanning the gap. This CDR3 has 13 amino acids. Germline V gene lookup returns CDR1 SGDLS and CDR2 YYNGEE. The CDR3 reads CASSVASADTQYF. CDR3 DNA sequence: TGTGCCAGCAGCGTAGCCAGCGCAGATACGCAGTATTTT.

The sample holds one count of this clone. V is TRBV5-4 and J is TRBJ2-2, with 14 positions matching TRBD2. From germline, CDR1 is SGHNT and CDR2 YYREEE (reference sequence). V was clipped by 4 bases and J by 6 bases; unmatched bases: 8. The CDR3 contains 17 residues. CDR3 in DNA: TGTGCCAGCAGCCTCGGACTAGCGGGAGGTGGGTCCGGGGAGCTGTTTTTT. Translated, it gives CASSLGLAGGGSGELFF.

The chain couples TRBV11-2 to TRBJ2-7; D is perhaps TRBD1 (6 bases). Deletions cut 5 bases from V and 0 bases from J, with 8 bases between. CDR1 and CDR2 (germline): SGHAT, FQNNGV. CDR3 length: 13 residues. The CDR3 region is CASSPDSSYEQYF. For the CDR3, the DNA is TGTGCCAGCAGCCCGGACAGCTCCTACGAGCAGTACTTC.